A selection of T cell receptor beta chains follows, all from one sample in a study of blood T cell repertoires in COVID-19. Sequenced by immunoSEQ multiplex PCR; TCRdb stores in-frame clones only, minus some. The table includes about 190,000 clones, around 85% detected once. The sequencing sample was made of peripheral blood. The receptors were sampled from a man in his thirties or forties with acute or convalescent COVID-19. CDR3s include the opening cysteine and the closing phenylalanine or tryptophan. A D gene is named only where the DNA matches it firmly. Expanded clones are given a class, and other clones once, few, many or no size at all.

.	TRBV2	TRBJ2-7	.	TGTGCCAGCAGAGAAGGACAGAGCTACGAGCAGTACTTC	CASREGQSYEQYF
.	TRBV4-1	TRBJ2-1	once	TGCGCCAGCAGCCAATTGGTAGCTCTCAGGGATGAGCAGTTCTTC	CASSQLVALRDEQFF
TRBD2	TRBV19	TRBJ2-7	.	TGTGCCAGTAGGACTAGCGGGAGCAACGAGCAGTACTTC	CASRTSGSNEQYF
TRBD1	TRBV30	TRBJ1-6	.	TGTGCCTGGAGCGGACAGGGAATCTCACCCCTCCACTTT	CAWSGQGISPLHF
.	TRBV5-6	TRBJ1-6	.	TGTGCCAGCAGCCTGGGCGGTGTGGGTTCTAGGTCACCCCTCCACTTT	CASSLGGVGSRSPLHF
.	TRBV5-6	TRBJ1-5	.	TGTGCCAGCAGCCAGGCGGGAGGGGGCAATCAGCCCCAGCATTTT	CASSQAGGGNQPQHF
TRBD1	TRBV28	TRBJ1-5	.	TGTGCCAGCTGGGGCGGAGGGGGCCTCTATCAGCCCCAGCATTTT	CASWGGGGLYQPQHF
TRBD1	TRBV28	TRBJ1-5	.	TGTGCCAGCAGTTTATACCCGTCAGGTTTTGGGACAGGGCGGTATAGCAATCAGCCCCAGCATTTT	CASSLYPSGFGTGRYSNQPQHF
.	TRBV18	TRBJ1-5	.	TGTGCCAGCTCACCACATCGGGAGGGCAATCAGCCCCAGCATTTT	CASSPHREGNQPQHF
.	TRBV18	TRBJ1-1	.	TGTGCCAGCTCACCCCAGGGAGGGAGCACTGAAGCTTTCTTT	CASSPQGGSTEAFF
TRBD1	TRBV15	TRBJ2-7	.	TGTGCCACCAGCAGAGAGGGACAGGGGGGCTACGAGCAGTACTTC	CATSREGQGGYEQYF
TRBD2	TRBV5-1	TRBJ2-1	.	TGCGCCAGCAGACCCGGGACTAGCGGGAGGTATGAGCAGTTCTTC	CASRPGTSGRYEQFF
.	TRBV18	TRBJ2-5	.	TGTGCCAGCTCACCAGATAGGGGAGCGGGGACCCAGTACTTC	CASSPDRGAGTQYF
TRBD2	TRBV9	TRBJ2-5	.	TGTGCCAGCAGCACTAGGACTAGCGGGGGACTGACAGAAGAGACCCAGTACTTC	CASSTRTSGGLTEETQYF
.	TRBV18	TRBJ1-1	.	TGTGCCAGCTCACCACAGAAGCCTGAAGCTTTCTTT	CASSPQKPEAFF
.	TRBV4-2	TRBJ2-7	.	TGTGCCAGCAGCCAAGGGCTCGAGCAGTACTTC	CASSQGLEQYF
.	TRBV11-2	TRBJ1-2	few	TGTGCCAGCAGCCGTACAGATTCCAACTATGGCTACACCTTC	CASSRTDSNYGYTF
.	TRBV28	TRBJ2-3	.	TGTGCCAGCAGTCCCTCGGAGAATACGCAGTATTTT	CASSPSENTQYF
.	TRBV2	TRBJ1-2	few	TGTGCCAGCAGTGCAGGTCGTGGCTACACCTTC	CASSAGRGYTF
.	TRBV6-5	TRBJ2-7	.	TGTGCCAGCAGTTACGGGCACTCCTACGAGCAGTACTTC	CASSYGHSYEQYF
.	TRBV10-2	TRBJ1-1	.	TGCGCCAGCAGTGAGTTAGGCCAGGGTAGGACTGAAGCTTTCTTT	CASSELGQGRTEAFF
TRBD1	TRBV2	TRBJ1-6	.	TGTGCCAGCACGACAGGGTGGAATTCACCCCTCCACTTT	CASTTGWNSPLHF
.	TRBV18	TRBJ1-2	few	TGTGCCAGCTCAAGTAACAGGAACTATGGCTACACCTTC	CASSSNRNYGYTF
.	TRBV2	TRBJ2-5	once	TGTGCCAGCTTATTTTCGTTAGAGACCCAGTACTTC	CASLFSLETQYF
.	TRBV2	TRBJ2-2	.	TGTGCCAGCAGTGGGCTTGGCGGGGAGCTGTTTTTT	CASSGLGGELFF
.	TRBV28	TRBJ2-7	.	TGTGCCAGCACCAGCCGGGACGAGCAGTACTTC	CASTSRDEQYF
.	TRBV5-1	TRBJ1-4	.	TGCGCCAGCAGCACGGGGTCGTCCAATGAAAAACTGTTTTTT	CASSTGSSNEKLFF
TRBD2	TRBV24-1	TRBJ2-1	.	TGTGCCACCAGTGATCTGGGGACTAGCGGGGGAAATGAGCAGTTCTTC	CATSDLGTSGGNEQFF
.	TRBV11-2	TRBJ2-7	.	TGTGCCAGCAGCTTAGGTCGTCAGAAAGGGGCTAATGGGGAGCAGTACTTC	CASSLGRQKGANGEQYF
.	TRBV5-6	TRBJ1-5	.	TGTGCCAGCAGCTTGAGGGGGTTGTATCAGCCCCAGCATTTT	CASSLRGLYQPQHF
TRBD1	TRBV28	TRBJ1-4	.	TGTGCCAGCAGGGTACAGGGGCGTGAAAAACTGTTTTTT	CASRVQGREKLFF
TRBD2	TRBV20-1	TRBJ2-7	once	TGCAGTGCTAGTACGGGACTAGCGGGAGGTGTGGGATACGAGCAGTACTTC	CSASTGLAGGVGYEQYF
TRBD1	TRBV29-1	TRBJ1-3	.	TGCAGTCGCAGGGGGAGTGAGTCAAACACCATATATTTT	CSRRGSESNTIYF
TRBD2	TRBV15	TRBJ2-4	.	TGTGCCACCAGCAGCCGGGGGGAAAACATTCAGTACTTC	CATSSRGENIQYF
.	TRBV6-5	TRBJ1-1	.	TGTGCCAGCAGTTCTCCAGGGAGGGTCACTGAAGCTTTCTTT	CASSSPGRVTEAFF
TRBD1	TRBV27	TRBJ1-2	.	TGTGCCAGCAGTTCGAGGGACAGGGGGAGGTATGGCTACACCTTC	CASSSRDRGRYGYTF
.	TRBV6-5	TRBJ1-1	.	TGTGCCAGCAGCCCGAGGGCAGAAGGCACTGAAGCTTTCTTT	CASSPRAEGTEAFF
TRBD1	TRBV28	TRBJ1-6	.	TGTGCCAGCAGTTACAAGACAGGGCATAATTCACCCCTCCACTTT	CASSYKTGHNSPLHF
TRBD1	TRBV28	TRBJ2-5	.	TGTGCCAGCTTTTCACCGGGACAGGGGCCGGAGACCCAGTACTTC	CASFSPGQGPETQYF
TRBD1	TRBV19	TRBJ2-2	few	TGTGCCAGTAAAGCGACAGGGGCCACCGGGGAGCTGTTTTTT	CASKATGATGELFF
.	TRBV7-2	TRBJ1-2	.	TGTGCCAGCAGCTTAGGGGCGGGGTATGGCTACACCTTC	CASSLGAGYGYTF
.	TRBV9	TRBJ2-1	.	TGTGCCAGCAGCGTAGGAGGATTCAATGAGCAGTTCTTC	CASSVGGFNEQFF
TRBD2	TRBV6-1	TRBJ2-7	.	TGTGCCAGCAGTGAAGATCAAAGACTAGCGGAGTACTATAAGCAGTACTTC	CASSEDQRLAEYYKQYF
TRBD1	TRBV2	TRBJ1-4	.	TGTGCCAGCAGTGACACAGGGGGCGCTTATGAAAAACTGTTTTTT	CASSDTGGAYEKLFF
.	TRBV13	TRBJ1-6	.	TGTGCCAGCAGCTTAGAGAAAACAGGGTTTGGTTCACCCCTCCACTTT	CASSLEKTGFGSPLHF
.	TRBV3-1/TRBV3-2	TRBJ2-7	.	TGTGCCAGCAGCCCTCCGGGGGTATTCGAGCAGTACTTC	CASSPPGVFEQYF
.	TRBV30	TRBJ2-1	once	TGTGCCTGGAGTGTGGGACTTTCCTCCTACAATGAGCAGTTCTTC	CAWSVGLSSYNEQFF
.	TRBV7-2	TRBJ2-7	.	TGTGCCAGCAGCTCCTTTGGGCCCTACGAGCAGTACTTC	CASSSFGPYEQYF
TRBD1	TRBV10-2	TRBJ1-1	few	TGCGCCAGCAAGGACAGGGGGCGCGGGTCCTTTGAAGCTTTCTTT	CASKDRGRGSFEAFF